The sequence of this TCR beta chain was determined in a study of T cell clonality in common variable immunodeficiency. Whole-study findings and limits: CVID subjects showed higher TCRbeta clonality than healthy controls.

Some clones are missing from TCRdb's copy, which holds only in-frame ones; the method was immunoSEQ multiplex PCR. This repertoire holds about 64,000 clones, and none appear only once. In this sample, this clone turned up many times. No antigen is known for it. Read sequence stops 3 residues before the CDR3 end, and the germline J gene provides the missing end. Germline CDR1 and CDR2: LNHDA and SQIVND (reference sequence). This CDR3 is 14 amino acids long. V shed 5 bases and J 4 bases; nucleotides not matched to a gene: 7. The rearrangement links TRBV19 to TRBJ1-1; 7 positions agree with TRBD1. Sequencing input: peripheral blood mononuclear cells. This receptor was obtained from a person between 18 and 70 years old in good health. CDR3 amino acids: CASSPQGVGTEAFF. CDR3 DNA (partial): TGTGCCAGTAGTCCTCAGGGGGTCGGCACTGAA.